This T cell receptor (beta chain) was recorded in a study of T cells in Graves' hyperthyroidism and ophthalmopathy. Findings and limits, study-wide: Ophthalmopathy, as predicted by the model, came a median roughly 6.5 months after the prediction.

Researchers amplified the TCR beta CDR3 regions from RNA transcripts. HTBI primers drove first-round RT-PCR of the TCR CDR3. One entry per CDR3 protein results from TCRdb running MiXCR on the multiplex PCR reads. This table holds hundreds of thousands of distinct CDR3 sequences, 14% found once. Germline V gives CDR1 MDHEN, CDR2 SYDVKM. Deletions cut 8 bases from V and 8 bases from J, with 9 bases between. This CDR3 comprises 11 residues. This clonotype was counted a few times. The antigen is undetermined. Uncontrolled infection, other autoimmune disease, pregnancy or lactation disqualified patients from enrolment.

J is TRBJ2-2 and V is TRBV28; D ambiguous. The clonotype was recovered from a woman between 45 and 60 years old with Graves' ophthalmopathy. Sequencing was carried out using blood. As DNA, the CDR3 is TGTGCCAGCGGATCCATAGGGGAGCTGTTTTTT. Protein product: CASGSIGELFF.